The sequence of this T cell receptor (beta chain) was determined in a study of beta chain features in type 1 diabetes. Study-wide points: Type 1 diabetes patients had moderately but significantly shorter TCRB CDR3s in all four CD4+ subsets.

Germline CDR1 and CDR2: MNHEY and SVGAGI. The CDR3 loop spans 12 amino acids. The V gene lost 6 bases and the J gene lost 5 bases, with 11 bases spanning the gap. TCRB transcripts that were expressed got sequenced, as all of the isolated RNA had been reverse transcribed. Profiled with immunoSEQ multiplex PCR; TCRdb holds only in-frame clones, not every one. The profile shows around 600,000 clones, roughly 12% of them singletons. This clone showed up just a few times. Its antigen is still unknown. This chain links TRBV6-5 with TRBJ2-7, with D possibly being TRBD2 (5 bases). This TCR came from a man aged 30 to 39 with type 1 diabetes. The specimen sequenced was naive CD4+ T cells from blood. The DNA for the CDR3 is TGTGCCAGCAGCCTCAAGAGGGACGAGCAGTACTTC. Translated: CASSLKRDEQYF.